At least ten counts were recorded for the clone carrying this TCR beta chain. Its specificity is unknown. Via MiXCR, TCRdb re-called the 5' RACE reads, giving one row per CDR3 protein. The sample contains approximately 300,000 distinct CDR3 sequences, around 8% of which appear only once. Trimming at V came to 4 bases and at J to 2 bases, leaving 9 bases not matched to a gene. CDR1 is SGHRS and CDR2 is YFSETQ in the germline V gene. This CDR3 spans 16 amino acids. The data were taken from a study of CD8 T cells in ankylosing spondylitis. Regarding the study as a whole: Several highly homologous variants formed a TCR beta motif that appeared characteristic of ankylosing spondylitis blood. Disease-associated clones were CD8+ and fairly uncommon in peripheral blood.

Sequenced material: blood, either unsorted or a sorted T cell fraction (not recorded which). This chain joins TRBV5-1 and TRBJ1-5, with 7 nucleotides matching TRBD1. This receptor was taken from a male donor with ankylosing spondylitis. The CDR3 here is CASSRDSIGGNQPQHF. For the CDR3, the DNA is TGCGCCAGCAGCCGGGACAGTATAGGTGGCAATCAGCCCCAGCATTTT.